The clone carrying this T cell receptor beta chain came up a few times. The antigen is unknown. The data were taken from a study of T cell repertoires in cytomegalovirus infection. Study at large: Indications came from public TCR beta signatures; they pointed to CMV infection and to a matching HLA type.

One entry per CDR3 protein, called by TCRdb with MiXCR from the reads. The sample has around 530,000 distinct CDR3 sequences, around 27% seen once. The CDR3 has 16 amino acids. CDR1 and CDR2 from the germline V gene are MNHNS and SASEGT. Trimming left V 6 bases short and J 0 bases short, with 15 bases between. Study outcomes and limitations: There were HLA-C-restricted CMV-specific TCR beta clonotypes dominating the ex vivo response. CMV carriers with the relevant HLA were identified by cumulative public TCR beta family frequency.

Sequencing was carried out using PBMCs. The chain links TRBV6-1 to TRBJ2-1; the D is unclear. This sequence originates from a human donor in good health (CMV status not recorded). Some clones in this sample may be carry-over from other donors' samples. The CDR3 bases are TGTGCCAGCAGGGTTACGTCCTTAAGCTCCTACAATGAGCAGTTCTTC. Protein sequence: CASRVTSLSSYNEQFF.